The entry below describes one T cell receptor beta chain. Other nucleotide sequences in the sample specify the same CDR3. This CDR3 is 15 amino acids long. From germline, CDR1 is MNHEY and CDR2 SMNVEV (reference sequence). V lost 2 bases, J lost 6 bases, and 4 bases stayed unmatched. The entry originates in a study of blood T cell repertoires in COVID-19. On the study more broadly: Specimens from acute and convalescent COVID-19 originated in the United States, Italy and Spain. Nucleic acid was either cDNA or gDNA, and it came from T cells, B-cell-depleted T cells, or PBMCs.

Per the original methods: Reference gene primers were amplified, and this amplification served to estimate nucleated cell counts. Sequenced by immunoSEQ multiplex PCR; TCRdb stores in-frame clones only, minus some. V and J calls and clone size are as listed in that table; D and trimming were resolved from the DNA. This sample has about 260,000 clones; around 90% occur once, and the top ten carry over 4%. Seattle researchers signed up patients amid active infection and tracked them longitudinally. The receptor was isolated from a woman aged 60-75 years with COVID-19, enrolled during active disease. The chain couples TRBV27 to TRBJ2-1, with TRBD2 matching 10 bases. Sequenced sample: peripheral blood. The DNA of the CDR3 is TGTGCCAGCAGTTTACTAGCGGGAGTGGGCAATGAGCAGTTCTTC. Translated: CASSLLAGVGNEQFF.